These 15 T cell receptor beta chains were sequenced from one sample in a study of T cell changes during pregnancy in multiple sclerosis. Produced via immunoSEQ multiplex PCR; TCRdb's table is partial and in-frame only. The sample yields approximately 41,000 clones, roughly 92% seen once. Material: CD4+ T cells from peripheral blood mononuclear cells, obtained in the first trimester of pregnancy. Source of these receptors: a female donor with multiple sclerosis, enrolled in a pregnancy study.

The chain links TRBV18 to TRBJ2-7; D is perhaps TRBD1 (6 bases). V dropped 2 bases and J dropped 2 bases, with 10 bases sitting between them. Germline lookup yields CDR1 KGHSH and CDR2 LQKENI. The CDR3 length is 14 residues. The CDR3: CASSPIQGPYEQYF. The CDR3 DNA is TGTGCCAGCTCACCAATACAGGGCCCCTACGAGCAGTACTTC.

The CDR3: CASFRHRGNTEAFF. CDR3 sequence (DNA): TGTGCCAGCTTCCGCCACAGGGGGAACACTGAAGCTTTCTTT. This chain links TRBV6-5 with TRBJ1-1; 7 nucleotides match TRBD1. The germline V gene encodes CDR1 MNHEY and CDR2 SVGAGI. Trimming at V came to 8 bases and at J to 1 base, leaving 7 bases not matched to a gene. The CDR3 extends over 14 amino acids.

This chain connects TRBV5-8 to TRBJ1-2; 7 positions agree with TRBD1. The germline V gene has CDR1 SGHTS and CDR2 YDEGEE. This CDR3 region has 14 residues. V lost 4 bases and J lost 3; bases outside the gene matches: 6. The CDR3 DNA sequence: TGTGCCAGCAGCCGACAGGGCGCCCACTATGGCTACACCTTC. It codes for CASSRQGAHYGYTF.

The rearrangement links TRBV6-5 to TRBJ2-2; D is unresolved. CDR1 is MNHEY and CDR2 is SVGAGI in the germline V gene. The germline V and J ends were trimmed by 8 bases and 3 bases, with 13 bases remaining between them. The CDR3 covers 14 residues. The CDR3, as DNA: TGTGCCAGCGGGCCCCGCCCGGACACCGGGGAGCTGTTTTTT. It is translated as CASGPRPDTGELFF.

The chain links TRBV25-1 to TRBJ2-7, with D possibly matching TRBD1 (6 bases). Trimming took off 8 bases at V and 0 bases at J, with 17 bases between the two ends. The germline V gene encodes CDR1 MGHDK and CDR2 SYGVNS. The CDR3 length is 15 residues. The CDR3 here is CASGGDRHISYEQYF. Written as DNA, the CDR3 is TGTGCCAGCGGTGGTGACAGGCACATCTCCTACGAGCAGTACTTC.

V is TRBV5-4 and J is TRBJ2-5; D gene unclear. CDR3 size: 14 residues. V lost 6 bases and J 4 bases, leaving 16 bases between the germline ends. Germline V lookup: CDR1 SGHNT, CDR2 YYREEE (reference sequence). The CDR3 reads CASNPLPKRETQYF. CDR3 sequence (DNA): TGTGCCAGCAACCCACTCCCAAAAAGAGAGACCCAGTACTTC.

The chain combines TRBV5-1 with TRBJ2-1; TRBD2 agrees at 9 bases. CDR1 is SGHRS, CDR2 YFSETQ, per germline. J gave up 8 bases and V 0 bases, and 9 bases lay outside the gene matches. The CDR3 extends over 16 amino acids. CDR3 nucleotide sequence: TGCGCCAGCAGCTTGGTGGGGATCGGGACTAGCTATGAGCAGTTCTTC. Protein: CASSLVGIGTSYEQFF.

The CDR3 nucleotides read TGTGCCAGTTACATGGTGAATCAGCCCCAGCATTTT. Protein: CASYMVNQPQHF. The rearrangement links TRBV28 to TRBJ1-5; D not resolved. The germline gives CDR1 MDHEN, CDR2 SYDVKM. V was shortened by 9 bases and J by 4 bases, with 10 bases between the two germline ends. The CDR3 runs to 12 residues.

The rearrangement links TRBV5-1 to TRBJ1-1; D is unclear. Germline V gene lookup returns CDR1 SGHRS and CDR2 YFSETQ. The germline V and J ends were trimmed by 4 bases and 8 bases, with 24 bases remaining between them. The CDR3 sequence is 16 residues long. This CDR3 reads CASSITGPPAQLEAFF. In nucleotides, the CDR3 is TGCGCCAGCAGCATCACCGGCCCCCCAGCGCAATTAGAAGCTTTCTTT. Full variable domain (rest looked up from reference TRBV5-1 and TRBJ1-1): KAGVTQTPRYLIKTRGQQVTLSCSPISGHRSVSWYQQTPGQGLQFLFEYFSETQRNKGNFPGRFSGRQFSNSRSEMNVSTLELGDSALYLCASSITGPPAQLEAFFGQGTRLTVV.

The table lists this clone with a count of one. The chain carries TRBV7-7 and TRBJ2-7, with TRBD1 identical over 8 bases. This CDR3 is built from 13 residues. Germline V gene sequence: CDR1 SSHAT, CDR2 FNYEAQ (reference sequence). CDR3 DNA: TGTGCTAGCTCACAGGGGGTCTCCTACGAGCAGTACTTC. Protein product: CASSQGVSYEQYF.

The rearrangement uses TRBV5-1 and TRBJ2-7, with D possibly matching TRBD2 (7 bases). V was shortened by 4 bases and J by 3 bases, with 17 bases between the two germline ends. The germline V gene has CDR1 SGHRS and CDR2 YFSETQ. This CDR3 has 15 residues. As DNA, the CDR3 is TGCGCCAGCAGCACCTTGGGGGGGACACTCTACGAGCAGTACTTC. Its protein product is CASSTLGGTLYEQYF.

V is TRBV29-1 and J is TRBJ2-2; 8 bases align to TRBD1. The germline V gene encodes CDR1 SQVTM and CDR2 ANQGSEA. V lost 0 bases, J lost 4 bases, and 7 bases stayed unmatched. The CDR3 extends over 16 amino acids. The CDR3 protein is CSVEDRWTGRTGELFF. The CDR3 coding sequence is TGCAGCGTTGAAGATCGGTGGACAGGGCGCACCGGGGAGCTGTTTTTT.

The J gene is TRBJ2-7, the V gene TRBV7-9, with 8 bases matching TRBD1. Trimming took 4 bases from V and 0 from J; bases not matched to a gene: 11. Germline CDR1 SEHNR, CDR2 FQNEAQ (reference sequence). CDR3 length: 17 amino acids. The CDR3 here is CASSSGTGLKRSYEQYF. The CDR3 coding sequence is TGTGCCAGCAGCTCCGGGACAGGTCTTAAACGCTCCTACGAGCAGTACTTC.

The rearrangement joins TRBV5-1 to TRBJ1-3; D possibly corresponds to TRBD1 (5 bases). The CDR3 covers 15 residues. Trimming stripped 4 bases from V and 0 bases from J, with 11 bases between. The germline gives CDR1 SGHRS, CDR2 YFSETQ. In DNA form, the CDR3 reads TGCGCCAGCAGCGTGCAAGGGGTCTCTGGAAACACCATATATTTT. Protein sequence: CASSVQGVSGNTIYF.

The chain couples TRBV6-5 to TRBJ2-5, with TRBD2 identical over 16 bases. The CDR3 spans 13 residues. Germline loops: CDR1 MNHEY, CDR2 SVGAGI. The trim removed 5 bases at V and 13 bases at J, leaving 4 bases unmatched. The CDR3 is CASSVGLAGGLYF. The CDR3, as DNA: TGTGCCAGCAGTGTGGGACTAGCGGGAGGGCTGTACTTC.